These 2 T cell receptor beta chains share one sample of origin, sequenced in a study of OX40 agonist ivuxolimab in advanced cancers. Clones were read by immunoSEQ multiplex PCR, and TCRdb kept only the in-frame ones, dropping some. The sample has about 100,000 clones, 80% to 95% seen once; the top ten hold approximately 0.58%. The specimen was CD4+ or CD8+ T cells sorted from blood, collected in a trial of the OX40 agonist ivuxolimab. These receptors originate from an adult with an advanced solid tumor such as melanoma, head and neck, liver or kidney cancer.

The V gene is TRBV28, the J gene TRBJ1-2; D uncertain. Trimming cost V 3 bases and J 6 bases, with 11 bases left between them. Germline V lookup: CDR1 MDHEN, CDR2 SYDVKM. The CDR3 consists of 13 residues. The CDR3 is CASSLPRRNGYTF. The CDR3 DNA sequence: TGTGCCAGCAGTTTGCCTCGGCGCAATGGCTACACCTTC.

To note about this clone: Mismatch with germline at one junction end may stem from a read error. The V and J genes are TRBV28 and TRBJ1-5; weak D call: TRBD1 (6 bases). The CDR3 runs to 12 residues. Germline CDR1 and CDR2: MDHEN and SYDVKM. The CDR3 DNA sequence: TGTGCCAGCAGCCCTCCCCAGAGGGAACAGGGATTT. Translation: CASSPPQREQGF.